This T cell receptor (beta chain) was documented in a study of T cell responses to AZD1222 COVID-19 vaccine. Remarks on this clone: What it binds is not known.

Germline values: CDR1 MDHEN, CDR2 SYDVKM. V was shortened by 3 bases and J by 1 base, with 9 bases between the two germline ends. This CDR3 region has 15 residues. Here immunoSEQ multiplex PCR was the method, and the copy in TCRdb shows in-frame clones only, minus some. The sample lists tens of thousands of clones; around 91% were seen once. Overall study results and limits: Spike-specific TCR breadth and depth both grew after two AZD1222 doses. None of the repertoires were sampled until the peak T cell response had passed. Distributed over spike, vaccine-associated CD4 TCRs predominated at 160-218 and 743-854.

The sequenced sample was peripheral blood, obtained on day 0 of MenACWY control vaccination. The origin of this receptor is an adult in good health. The chain carries TRBV28 and TRBJ2-2, with D maybe TRBD1 (5 bases). The CDR3 loop is CASSLPTGNTGELFF. CDR3 DNA: TGTGCCAGCAGTTTGCCAACAGGGAACACCGGGGAGCTGTTTTTT.